What follows describes a single TCR beta chain. Its target antigen remains unknown. No base qualities exist here, and no much larger clone lies one base off it. Taken with the paper, the label for time point translates to: baseline pretreatment blood. Per the publication, the treatment or condition label means: 15 Gy SBRT to primary tumor, nephrectomy 4 weeks later. To track tumor-enriched clonotypes, serial peripheral blood was sampled from radiation-treated patients at baseline and at 2 weeks and 4 weeks after SBRT. Every patient had renal cell carcinoma of clear cell pathology. Genomic DNA for TCR sequencing was prepared using the QIAamp DNA Blood Mini Kit (Qiagen). Only samples passing all quality control checks were included in the analyses. This entry belongs to a study of radiation and T cells in renal cell carcinoma (dated by TCRdb to the early 2020s). About the investigation overall: Samples were obtained from a clinical trial, in which 15 Gy stereotactic body radiation therapy was delivered to primary renal cell carcinomas and nephrectomy was performed 4 weeks later. A total of 53 samples underwent TCR beta sequencing, made up of some 26 tumors and roughly 27 peripheral blood samples. In the roughly 54 samples combined, about 4 million unique CDR3 nucleotide sequences were found, encoding roughly 2,500,000 unique CDR3 amino acid sequences. Overall results and qualifications from the work: Blood repertoire dynamics were not followed beyond 4 weeks after treatment. Because no pretreatment tumor biopsies were available, whether clonotypes were present in the tumor at baseline could not be determined. Top tumor clonotypes rose in blood from baseline to 2 weeks post-radiation, then contracted by 4 weeks, suggesting transient expansion of tumor-resident clones. Because the trial had a single-armed design, the trial could not examine how radiation dose or scheduling affected the TCR repertoire.

The germline V gene sets CDR1 to SGHRS and CDR2 to YFSETQ. There are 13 amino acids in the CDR3, from cysteine to phenylalanine inclusive. The kept DNA is CDR3 alone, 39 bases in frame from the first base. The V end loses 4 bases and the J end loses 4 bases, and a stretch of 11 bases separates them. Following the manufacturer's recommendations, the immunoSEQ kit was used to generate TCR beta libraries from genomic DNA. To prepare libraries, a first multiplex PCR with proprietary primers was run, followed by a second PCR that added unique barcodes, and a bead cleanup was done after each round. A positive control reaction and a negative control reaction, both provided in the kit, were run with every batch of samples. The final libraries were assessed on an Agilent 4200 TapeStation D1000 ScreenTape, pooled by volume, and quantified by qPCR. An Illumina NextSeq500 fitted with a MidOutput 150-cycle cartridge performed the sequencing, running 156 Read1 cycles and 15 Index1 cycles with the kit's custom primers. The pooled library was loaded at approximately 1 pM with a roughly 20% PhiX control spike-in. As for how the authors treated the data: Vendor-processed data were analyzed in R, with a clonotype defined as all T cells sharing the same CDR3 nucleotide sequence. In the clone abundance analyses, frequencies in each sample were normalized to that sample's 10,000 most abundant clones. Public T cell clones, averaging fewer than five per sample, were removed before analysis. A difference in abundance of at least 32-fold between compartments was used to define tumor-enriched and baseline blood-enriched clonotypes. A beta-binomial differential abundance model was applied to find clonotypes that expanded or contracted between blood time points. Similarity between tumor and blood repertoires was quantified using the Baroni-Urbani and Buser coefficient, and groups were compared with two-tailed Wilcoxon tests in R. As stored in TCRdb, this immuneACCESS dataset retains in-frame rearrangements with V and J assigned. A fraction of the clones does not appear; measured against another copy, unresolved V genes explain less than half of the discrepancy, and the remainder lacks a known reason. The D gene and trimming were derived from the DNA, and the V and J assignments and clone size from that table. The sample contains tens of thousands of clones, over 75% of them found a single time. Jointly, the top ten make up 5% to 6.5% of the sample.

This TCR was recovered from a man between 60 and 75 years old with renal cell carcinoma. Sequenced material: blood, taken from a patient whose treatment included radiotherapy and nephrectomy. The sequence is built from TRBV5-1 and TRBJ1-1; the D gene cannot be named for sure. The sequence in DNA is TGCGCCAGCAGCATCACGGGGTCCACTGAAGCTTTCTTT. This encodes CASSITGSTEAFF.